This T cell receptor (beta chain) was captured by sequencing in a study of blood T cell repertoires in COVID-19. Study in general: Acute and convalescent COVID-19 samples came from the United States, Italy and Spain. The analysed material was cDNA or gDNA that came from T cells, B-cell-depleted T cells, or PBMCs.

Per the original methods: The assay estimated nucleated cells by amplifying reference gene primers. TCRdb's copy holds only in-frame clones and misses some; the assay was immunoSEQ multiplex PCR. The V and J calls and clone size come from that table; D and trimming were worked out from the DNA. This sample carries over 250,000 clones, over 70% of them seen once, and the ten largest clones take over 3%. The ends were cut back, 3 bases at V and 4 bases at J, with 16 bases in the middle. CDR3 length: 14 amino acids. The germline V gene has CDR1 DFQATT and CDR2 SNEGSKA (reference sequence). The chain carries TRBV20-1 and TRBJ2-7; a weak D match, TRBD1 (6 bases). The TCR was taken from a woman aged 80 or over with acute or convalescent COVID-19. The sequenced sample consisted of peripheral blood. CDR3 region: CSASPRTVGYEQYF. The CDR3 DNA reads TGCAGTGCTAGTCCTAGGACAGTCGGATACGAGCAGTACTTC.